Listed here are 27 T cell receptor beta chains from one sample, sequenced in a study of long-term antiretroviral therapy in people with HIV (dated by TCRdb to between 2021 and 2023). The immunoSEQ hsTCRB v3.0 assay was used at survey level resolution for TRB variable region sequencing. TCRdb took this table from immuneACCESS and kept in-frame rearrangements with V and J called. Such tables lack part of the clones; where checked against another copy, unresolved V genes explain under half of the gap, and the rest is unexplained. The sample table records tens of thousands of clones; 84% of these occur just once. The top ten hold about 18% of the sample. The sequences come from unsorted PBMCs, collected 0.1 years before starting antiretroviral therapy. The receptors come from a man aged 18 to 35 with HIV.

This clone was counted a few times. Sequence at one end of the junction differs from germline and may be a read error. The chain links TRBV7-7 to TRBJ2-2; D is unresolved. The germline CDR1 and CDR2 sequences are SSHAT and FNYEAQ (reference sequence). The CDR3 extends over 13 amino acids. In DNA form, the CDR3 reads TGTGCTAGCAGCTTAGATCCCACCGGGGAGCTGTTTTTT. Its translation is CASSLDPTGELFF.

In the case of this clone: A much larger clone lies a single base off, so this may be a read error. V is TRBV6-5 and J is TRBJ1-1; D remains unclear. Trimming took 2 bases from V and 1 from J, leaving 5 bases between them. CDR1 and CDR2 from the germline V gene are MNHEY and SVGAGI. The CDR3 totals 13 residues. In nucleotides, the CDR3 is TGTGCCAGCAGTTACCCCGGGAACACTGAAGCTTTCTTT. It codes for CASSYPGNTEAFF.

J is TRBJ2-1 and V is TRBV30, with 7 bases fitting TRBD2. The CDR3 sequence is 16 residues long. Looked up from germline, CDR1 is GTSNPN and CDR2 is SVGIG (reference sequence). V dropped 0 bases and J dropped 0; count of bases not matched to a gene: 5. Here the CDR3 DNA reads TGTGCCTGGAGTGTCCAGCGGGGTAGCTCCTACAATGAGCAGTTCTTC. Its translation: CAWSVQRGSSYNEQFF.

This sequence joins TRBV10-3 and TRBJ1-3; 10 bases align to TRBD1. The CDR3 runs 16 residues. The germline gives CDR1 ENHRY, CDR2 SYGVKD. The ends lost 3 bases at V and 4 bases at J; junction bases unmatched: 6. The CDR3 is CAISEGTGDSGNTIYF. The CDR3 DNA reads TGTGCCATCAGTGAAGGGACAGGGGATTCCGGAAACACCATATATTTT.

V usage is TRBV27 and J usage is TRBJ2-7; no clear D. This CDR3 region has 15 residues. V lost 0 bases to trimming and J lost 0 bases, with 9 bases between them. CDR1 and CDR2 (germline): MNHEY, SMNVEV (reference sequence). DNA for the CDR3: TGTGCCAGCAGTTTATCAGGTCCGGGCTCCTACGAGCAGTACTTC. Its protein is CASSLSGPGSYEQYF.

V usage is TRBV12-1 and J usage is TRBJ2-6; the D call TRBD2 from the table was never checked on the DNA. TRBV12-1 constitutes a pseudogene. The CDR3 spans 22 residues. CDR3 in amino acids: CASSTRPGTSGGPISGANVLTF. CDR3 DNA sequence: TGTGCCAGCAGCACCCGCCCCGGGACTAGCGGGGGGCCGATCTCTGGGGCCAACGTCCTGACTTTC.

The chain carries TRBV9 and TRBJ2-3, with D possibly TRBD1 on 7 matching bases. Per germline, CDR1 SGDLS and CDR2 YYNGEE. The V gene lost 4 bases and the J gene lost 2 bases, with 20 bases spanning the gap. The CDR3 sequence is 17 residues long. The CDR3 here is CASSIRGAGGFTDTQYF. The CDR3 DNA sequence: TGTGCCAGCAGCATCCGGGGAGCAGGGGGGTTCACAGATACGCAGTATTTT.

This clone was recorded once. This rearrangement joins TRBV4-1 to TRBJ1-2; D perhaps matches TRBD1 (5 bases). The CDR3 spans 13 residues. Germline CDR1 is MGHRA and CDR2 is YSYEKL. Trimming removed 3 bases from V and 6 bases from J, with 11 bases in between. The chain's CDR3 is CASSQGGRDGYTF. The CDR3 DNA reads as TGCGCCAGCAGCCAGGGGGGGAGGGATGGCTACACCTTC.

The chain links TRBV6-1 to TRBJ1-1, with D uncertain. Germline loops: CDR1 MNHNS, CDR2 SASEGT. V lost 0 bases and J 11 bases, leaving 16 bases between the germline ends. This CDR3 comprises 14 residues. DNA of the CDR3: TGTGCCAGCAGTGAAGCGCCAGGAGACCCAAAGGCTTTCTTT. This translates into CASSEAPGDPKAFF.

This chain links TRBV13 with TRBJ2-4; 10 bases agree with TRBD1. Germline V gives CDR1 PRHDT, CDR2 FYEKMQ (reference sequence). J lost 0 bases, V lost 4 bases, and 12 bases had no gene match. The CDR3 is 19 residues long. For the CDR3, the DNA is TGTGCCAGCAGCTCGTTCCGGGACAGGGGCCTTCTAGCCAAAAACATTCAGTACTTC. This translates into CASSSFRDRGLLAKNIQYF.

V gene TRBV6-6 combines with J gene TRBJ2-1; 8 bases map to TRBD2. The germline V gene has CDR1 MNHNY and CDR2 SVGAGI (reference sequence). The CDR3 extends over 15 amino acids. The CDR3 region has the DNA TGTGCGATCGCCGGGGGGGCTCCCTCCTACAATGAGCAGTTCTTC. Translated: CAIAGGAPSYNEQFF.

The chain has TRBV5-4 and TRBJ2-5, with D possibly being TRBD2 (5 bases). Per the germline V gene, CDR1 is SGHNT and CDR2 is YYREEE (reference sequence). The CDR3 extends over 15 amino acids. V lost 1 base and J 5 bases, leaving 15 bases between the germline ends. The DNA for the CDR3 is TGTGCCAGCAGCTTGAGCGGCTCCCCTAGGGAGACCCAGTACTTC. Protein sequence: CASSLSGSPRETQYF.

The chain carries TRBV7-8 and TRBJ2-7, with 9 bases identical to TRBD1. The germline gives CDR1 SGHVS, CDR2 FQNEAQ. The trim removed 5 bases at V and 3 bases at J, leaving 8 bases unmatched. The CDR3 runs to 15 residues. The CDR3 spells CASSLFRDRDYEQYF. CDR3 nucleotides: TGTGCCAGCAGCCTCTTCCGGGACAGGGACTACGAGCAGTACTTC. The full variable domain, completed using reference TRBV7-8 and TRBJ2-7, is GAGVSQSPRYKVAKRGQDVALRCDPISGHVSLFWYQQALGQGPEFLTYFQNEAQLDKSGLPSDRFFAERPEGSVSTLKIQRTQQEDSAVYLCASSLFRDRDYEQYFGPGTRLTVT.

The chain links TRBV5-1 to TRBJ1-1; possibly TRBD1 for D (5 bases). The CDR3 length is 17 residues. The V and J ends lost 0 bases and 1 base respectively, with 16 bases between them. Germline CDR1 reads SGHRS; CDR2 reads YFSETQ. The DNA of the CDR3 is TGCGCCAGCAGCTTGGCGAGGGGTCCCTCGCCGAACACTGAAGCTTTCTTT. It codes for CASSLARGPSPNTEAFF.

V and J are TRBV7-2 and TRBJ1-3, with D maybe TRBD1 (5 bases). This CDR3 spans 16 amino acids. CDR1 SGHTA and CDR2 FQGNSA come from the germline V gene. Trimming stripped 3 bases from V and 0 bases from J, with 12 bases between. CDR3 protein: CASSFLDMDSGNTIYF. In nucleotides, the CDR3 is TGTGCCAGCAGCTTTCTGGACATGGACTCTGGAAACACCATATATTTT. Full variable domain (rest looked up from reference TRBV7-2 and TRBJ1-3): GAGVSQSPSNKVTEKGKDVELRCDPISGHTALYWYRQSLGQGLEFLIYFQGNSAPDKSGLPSDRFSAERTGGSVSTLTIQRTQQEDSAVYLCASSFLDMDSGNTIYFGEGSWLTVV.

This chain uses TRBV28 with TRBJ2-7, with D maybe TRBD1 (6 bases). Germline V gene data show CDR1 as MDHEN and CDR2 as SYDVKM. CDR3 length: 15 amino acids. The V end was cut by 4 bases, the J end by 4 bases, with 17 bases between. DNA for the CDR3: TGTGCCAGCAGTTCCCCCTGGTCTACAGGGTACGAGCAGTACTTC. Protein sequence: CASSSPWSTGYEQYF.

The gene calls are TRBV27 and TRBJ2-3; no definite D call. Germline V gives CDR1 MNHEY, CDR2 SMNVEV (reference sequence). The CDR3 is made up of 15 amino acids. Trimming cost V 2 bases and J 1 base, with 10 bases left between them. The CDR3 nucleotides read TGTGCCAGCAGTTTAGGAGTGATAGGCACAGATACGCAGTATTTT. The encoded protein is CASSLGVIGTDTQYF.

The rearrangement joins TRBV7-9 to TRBJ1-1, with D perhaps matching TRBD1 (6 bases). Germline V CDR1 and CDR2: SEHNR, FQNEAQ (reference sequence). The CDR3 has 15 amino acids. The ends were cut back, 5 bases at V and 3 bases at J, with 16 bases in the middle. CDR3 sequence (DNA): TGTGCCAGCAGCCCGATCAGGGGAATCTACACTGAAGCTTTCTTT. This gives the protein CASSPIRGIYTEAFF.

V and J are TRBV6-6 and TRBJ1-1; possible D gene TRBD1, 5 bases. V lost 7 bases and J 4 bases, leaving 16 bases between the germline ends. This CDR3 region has 14 residues. CDR1 MNHNY and CDR2 SVGAGI come from the germline V gene (reference sequence). CDR3 bases: TGTGCCAGCACCCCCGCCGGGGCCGGCACTGAAGCTTTCTTT. It is translated as CASTPAGAGTEAFF.

CDR3 nucleotide sequence: TGCAGCGTTGCCGAGGAGTCCTACGAGCAGTACTTC. Amino acids: CSVAEESYEQYF. The V call is TRBV29-1, the J call TRBJ2-7; no reliable D call. CDR1 SQVTM and CDR2 ANQGSEA come from the germline V gene. CDR3 length equals 12 residues. V was shortened by 4 bases and J by 1 base, with 8 bases between the two germline ends.

Here the CDR3 reads CASSLQRGNEQFF. The CDR3 bases are TGCGCCAGCAGCCTTCAGAGGGGGAATGAGCAGTTCTTC. The chain couples TRBV4-1 to TRBJ2-1, with a tentative D call TRBD1 (6 bases). The CDR3 has 13 residues. Germline values: CDR1 MGHRA, CDR2 YSYEKL. The V end was cut by 4 bases, the J end by 7 bases, with 11 bases between.

V gene TRBV5-1 combines with J gene TRBJ2-5; D ambiguous. The V end lost 0 bases, the J end lost 1 base, and 7 bases lay between the germline ends. CDR3 size: 14 residues. Germline-derived CDR1 and CDR2 are SGHRS and YFSETQ. The CDR3 reads CASSLVEAQETQYF. The CDR3 nucleotides read TGCGCCAGCAGCTTGGTTGAGGCCCAAGAGACCCAGTACTTC.

The V gene is TRBV10-1, the J gene TRBJ2-2; D may be TRBD2 (5 bases). In germline, CDR1 is WNHNN, CDR2 SYGVQD (reference sequence). The V end was cut by 3 bases, the J end by 0 bases, with 5 bases between. This CDR3 has 14 amino acids. CDR3 in amino acids: CASSDGANTGELFF. CDR3 bases: TGCGCCAGCAGTGACGGGGCGAACACCGGGGAGCTGTTTTTT.

The chain has TRBV4-2 and TRBJ2-3; weak D call: TRBD2 (6 bases). V lost 1 base and J 2 bases, leaving 13 bases between the germline ends. This CDR3 is built from 16 residues. Germline V gives CDR1 LGHNA, CDR2 YNFKEQ. The CDR3 bases are TGTGCCAGCAGCCAAGCGCCAGGGACTTTCACAGATACGCAGTATTTT. This codes for CASSQAPGTFTDTQYF.

This clone has just one count. The chain joins TRBV30 to TRBJ2-2; perhaps TRBD1 as D (6 bases). The CDR3 covers 15 residues. CDR1 and CDR2 (germline): GTSNPN, SVGIG (reference sequence). Trimming took off 2 bases at V and 0 bases at J, with 10 bases between the two ends. The chain's CDR3 is CAWSIGTPNTGELFF. CDR3 in DNA: TGTGCCTGGAGTATTGGGACACCGAACACCGGGGAGCTGTTTTTT.

CDR3 residues: CASSLRTGKEQFF. The CDR3 DNA is TGTGCCAGCTCTCTTCGGACAGGGAAGGAGCAGTTCTTC. The chain recombines TRBV18 with TRBJ2-1, with TRBD1 matching over 8 bases. CDR1 and CDR2 from the germline V gene are KGHSH and LQKENI. V lost 6 bases and J lost 10; bases outside the gene matches: 8. This CDR3 region has 13 residues.

This clone was recorded once. The chain links TRBV7-2 to TRBJ1-1, with D possibly TRBD1 on 6 matching bases. The CDR3 runs to 14 residues. Per the germline V gene, CDR1 is SGHTA and CDR2 is FQGNSA. The V end was cut by 8 bases, the J end by 5 bases, with 18 bases between. CDR3 sequence (DNA): TGTGCCAGCGGCGGTGGTACAGGGAGGACTGAAGCTTTCTTT. Translated: CASGGGTGRTEAFF.